The T cell receptor (beta chain) under discussion was sequenced for a study of regulatory T cells in long-lasting Graves disease. Regarding the study as a whole: TCR diversity was lower in persistent than newly diagnosed Graves' disease.

As to time point: persistent/refractory GD, antithyroid drugs over 5 years with positive TRAb. Scientists built the TCR library using RNA that was extracted from PBMCs. CDR1 and CDR2 from the germline V gene are SEHNR and FQNEAQ (reference sequence). Trimming cost V 8 bases and J 4 bases, with 5 bases left between them. The CDR3 consists of 11 residues. The sample holds many counts of this clonotype. Its antigen is currently unknown. Arm-PCR of CDR3 regions with iRepertoire HTBI primers generated TCR beta libraries. TCRdb processed the multiplex PCR reads anew with MiXCR; each CDR3 protein has one entry. Among a few hundred thousand distinct CDR3 sequences listed, about a fifth were seen once.

The TCR originated in a female donor with Graves disease. The chain has TRBV7-9 and TRBJ1-4; the D is unclear. The sequencing here drew on peripheral blood mononuclear cells (PBMCs), taken when the disease was refractory, from a patient treated with antithyroid drugs. In nucleotides, the CDR3 is TGTGCCAGCGGCCATAATGAAAAACTGTTTTTT. This codes for CASGHNEKLFF.